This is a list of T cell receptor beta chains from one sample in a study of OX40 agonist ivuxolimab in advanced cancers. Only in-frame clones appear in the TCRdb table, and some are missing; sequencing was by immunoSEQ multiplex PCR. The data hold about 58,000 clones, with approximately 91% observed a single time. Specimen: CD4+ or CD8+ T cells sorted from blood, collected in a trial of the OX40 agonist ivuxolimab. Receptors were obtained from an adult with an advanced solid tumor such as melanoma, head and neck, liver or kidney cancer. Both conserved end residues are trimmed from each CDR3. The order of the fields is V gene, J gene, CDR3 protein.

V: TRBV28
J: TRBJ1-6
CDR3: AWGRSNSPLH

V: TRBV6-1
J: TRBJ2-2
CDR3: ASSGRQGAMGSNTGELF

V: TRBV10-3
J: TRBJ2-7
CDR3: AISERGGSYEQY

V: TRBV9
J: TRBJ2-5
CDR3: ASSLGSQETQY

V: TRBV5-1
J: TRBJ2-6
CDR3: ASSLDRAGANVLT

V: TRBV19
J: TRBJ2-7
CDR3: ASSIQGLDEQY

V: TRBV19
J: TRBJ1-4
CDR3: ASIGQGGEKLF

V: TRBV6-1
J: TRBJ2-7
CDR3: ASSEMGFSYEQY

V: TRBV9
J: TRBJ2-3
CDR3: ASSVTTSGAPTDTQY

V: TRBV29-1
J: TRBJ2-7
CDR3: SVGGTGIYEQY

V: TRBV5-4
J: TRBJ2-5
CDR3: ASSPSGGPQETQY

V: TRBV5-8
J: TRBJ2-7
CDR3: ASSSSRGNEQY

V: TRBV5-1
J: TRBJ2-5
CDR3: ASSPQRSRETQY

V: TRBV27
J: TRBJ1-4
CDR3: ASSLPIARLNEKLF

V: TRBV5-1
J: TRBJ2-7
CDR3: ASSASGGGSYEQY

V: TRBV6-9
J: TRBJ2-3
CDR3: ASKVTDTQY

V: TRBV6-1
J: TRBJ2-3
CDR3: ASSEAGRTNTQY

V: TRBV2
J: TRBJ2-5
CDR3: ASQRQETQY

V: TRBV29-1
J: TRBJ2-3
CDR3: SIKQGHTQY

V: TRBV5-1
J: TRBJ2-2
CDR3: ASSLEGTGELF

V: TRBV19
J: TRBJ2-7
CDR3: ASSIAEDRGYGQC

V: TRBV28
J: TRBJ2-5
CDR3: ASSFVGIQETQY

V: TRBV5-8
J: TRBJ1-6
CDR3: ASSLGVDTNSPLH

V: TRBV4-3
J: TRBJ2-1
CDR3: ASSQEGVSGYNEQF

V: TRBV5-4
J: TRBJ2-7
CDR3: ASSLAGQGPVREQY

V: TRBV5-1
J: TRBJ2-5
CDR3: ASISRPGQLQETQY